These 23 T cell receptor beta chains originate from one sample sequenced in a study of blood T cell repertoires in COVID-19. Generated by immunoSEQ multiplex PCR, the TCRdb table keeps only in-frame clones and is missing some. The table records 130,000 or so clones, approximately 70% of them present only once. Sequenced material: peripheral blood. These receptors all stem from a woman in her 70s with acute or convalescent COVID-19.

V usage is TRBV12-5 and J usage is TRBJ2-1; 7 bases map to TRBD2. V lost 2 bases to trimming and J lost 4 bases; unmatched junction nucleotides: 14. The CDR3 spans 18 residues. CDR1 and CDR2 from the germline V gene are LGHNT and FRNRAP. The chain's CDR3 is CASGLPEGGATRYNEQFF. The DNA for the CDR3 is TGTGCTAGTGGTTTGCCAGAGGGAGGGGCCACAAGATACAATGAGCAGTTCTTC.

The V and J genes are TRBV7-9 and TRBJ1-2; 8 bases are a match to TRBD1. The CDR3 extends over 13 amino acids. CDR1 is SEHNR and CDR2 is FQNEAQ in the germline V gene (reference sequence). Trimming took 2 bases from V and 7 from J; bases not matched to a gene: 3. The CDR3 sequence is CASSLIQGAGYTF. The CDR3 DNA reads as TGTGCCAGCAGCTTAATCCAGGGGGCTGGCTACACCTTC.

The chain couples TRBV19 to TRBJ1-1; no definite D call. In germline, CDR1 is LNHDA, CDR2 SQIVND (reference sequence). Between the trimmed V and J ends, which lost 7 bases and 1 base, there was a span of 13 bases. The CDR3 is 14 amino acids. This CDR3 is CASTPRAANTEAFF. In DNA form, the CDR3 reads TGTGCCAGTACCCCGAGGGCAGCGAACACTGAAGCTTTCTTT.

The V gene is TRBV7-9, the J gene TRBJ1-4; 7 nucleotides line up with TRBD1. Trimming at V came to 5 bases and at J to 4 bases, leaving 4 bases not matched to a gene. The CDR3 is made up of 14 amino acids. Germline lookup yields CDR1 SEHNR and CDR2 FQNEAQ (reference sequence). The CDR3 region is CASSPGQFNEKLFF. In nucleotides, the CDR3 is TGTGCCAGCAGCCCGGGACAGTTTAATGAAAAACTGTTTTTT.

In this sample, this clone turned up a few times. J is TRBJ2-3 and V is TRBV6-5; 8 positions agree with TRBD2. CDR3 size: 12 residues. V trimming: 6 bases; J trimming: 9 bases; junction bases outside the gene matches: 5. CDR1 and CDR2 (germline): MNHEY, SVGAGI. DNA of the CDR3: TGTGCCAGCAGATTGGGACTAGACACGCAGTATTTT. Translation gives CASRLGLDTQYF.

This rearrangement joins TRBV6-1 to TRBJ2-3; TRBD2 might be the D (6 bases). V was clipped by 0 bases and J by 13 bases, with 14 bases between them. This CDR3 spans 13 amino acids. Germline V lookup: CDR1 MNHNS, CDR2 SASEGT. CDR3 nucleotide sequence: TGTGCCAGCAGTGAAGCGGGCGGGGTGGATGAGTATTTT. Amino acid sequence: CASSEAGGVDEYF.

The chain employs TRBV6-6 and TRBJ1-1; D might be TRBD1 (5 bases). Germline values: CDR1 MNHNY, CDR2 SVGAGI (reference sequence). This CDR3 has 16 amino acids. V dropped 7 bases and J dropped 1 base, with 19 bases sitting between them. The CDR3 coding sequence is TGTGCCAGCACCGAACGCGGGGCCGTCTGGAACACTGAAGCTTTCTTT. Translation gives CASTERGAVWNTEAFF.

This chain links TRBV5-1 with TRBJ2-2; 7 bases match TRBD1. The trim removed 4 bases at V and 7 bases at J, leaving 13 bases unmatched. The V gene's germline CDR1 is SGHRS and CDR2 YFSETQ. The CDR3 has 16 residues. Here the CDR3 DNA reads TGCGCCAGCAGCCCGGGGACAGTACGAATGGGCGGGGAGCTGTTTTTT. Translating it yields CASSPGTVRMGGELFF.

In this sample, this clone turned up once. The chain combines TRBV29-1 with TRBJ1-4; 7 bases line up with TRBD1. The CDR3 length is 14 residues. The V gene's germline CDR1 is SQVTM and CDR2 ANQGSEA. V was pared by 7 bases and J by 3 bases, with 8 bases of the junction left unmatched. The CDR3 protein is CSAGAGTANEKLFF. CDR3 nucleotide sequence: TGCAGCGCTGGCGCCGGGACAGCTAATGAAAAACTGTTTTTT.

The chain uses TRBV29-1 and TRBJ2-2, with 8 bases fitting TRBD2. With V trimmed by 6 bases and J by 1 base, 10 bases remained unmatched. Germline CDR1 SQVTM, CDR2 ANQGSEA. CDR3 length: 16 amino acids. Here the CDR3 DNA reads TGCAGCGTCCGGGGTCGCGGGAGGCAGAACACCGGGGAGCTGTTTTTT. Translation gives CSVRGRGRQNTGELFF.

Here the CDR3 DNA reads TGCGCCAGCAGCCGCGGGACGTATTCCTACAATGAGCAGTTCTTC. It yields the protein CASSRGTYSYNEQFF. The chain combines TRBV5-1 with TRBJ2-1, with D possibly TRBD2 on 6 matching bases. CDR1 is SGHRS, CDR2 YFSETQ, per germline. The CDR3 has 15 amino acids. The V and J ends lost 4 bases and 1 base respectively, with 12 bases between them.

CDR3 region: CASSPYGAFIGVSGANVLTF. The CDR3, as DNA: TGTGCCAGCAGCCCCTATGGAGCATTTATCGGGGTATCTGGGGCCAACGTCCTGACTTTC. The V call is TRBV14, the J call TRBJ2-6, with a tentative D call TRBD2 (5 bases). V was pared by 4 bases and J by 1 base, with 23 bases between. Germline V CDR1 and CDR2: SGHDN, FVKESK. This CDR3 is 20 amino acids long.

This chain links TRBV7-9 with TRBJ2-7, with 10 nucleotides matching TRBD1. This CDR3 spans 15 amino acids. Germline V CDR1 and CDR2: SEHNR, FQNEAQ (reference sequence). J lost 0 bases, V lost 5 bases, and 4 bases had no gene match. CDR3 nucleotides: TGTGCCAGCAGCCGACAGGGGGCTTACTCCTACGAGCAGTACTTC. Translating gives CASSRQGAYSYEQYF.

This clone was observed a handful of times. The chain carries TRBV3-1 (or the pseudogene TRBV3-2) and TRBJ1-3; possible D gene TRBD1, 6 bases. The CDR3 is 15 amino acids. V was clipped by 2 bases and J by 2 bases, with 10 bases between them. Germline V lookup: CDR1 LGHDT, CDR2 YNNKEL (reference sequence). As DNA, the CDR3 is TGTGCCAGCAGCCAACAGGGGTTAACTGGAAACACCATATATTTT. Residues: CASSQQGLTGNTIYF.

The chain employs TRBV6-5 and TRBJ1-2; tentative D call: TRBD1 (6 bases). From germline, CDR1 is MNHEY and CDR2 SVGAGI. CDR3 length: 12 amino acids. V was cut by 7 bases and J by 4 bases, with 10 bases left in between. As DNA, the CDR3 is TGTGCCAGCATTAGGGACATCTATGGCTACACCTTC. It codes for CASIRDIYGYTF.

The rearrangement uses TRBV5-4 and TRBJ2-3; 9 positions agree with TRBD2. This CDR3 has 16 amino acids. CDR1 and CDR2 (germline): SGHNT, YYREEE (reference sequence). With V trimmed by 0 bases and J by 1 base, 3 bases remained unmatched. This CDR3 is CASSLGGGRGTDTQYF. Here the CDR3 DNA reads TGTGCCAGCAGCTTGGGGGGCGGGAGGGGCACAGATACGCAGTATTTT.

This clone was picked up a small number of times. The chain uses TRBV7-2 and TRBJ2-7; D perhaps matches TRBD1 (5 bases). Trimming removed 4 bases at V and 0 bases at J, with 10 bases between. Looked up from germline, CDR1 is SGHTA and CDR2 is FQGNSA. The length of the CDR3 is 14 residues. The CDR3 region has the DNA TGTGCCAGCAGCTCCACCGACAGCTCCTACGAGCAGTACTTC. Translating gives CASSSTDSSYEQYF.

This clone turned up a few times. The CDR3 spells CAAHGLRELNLGLNTEAFF. In nucleotides, the CDR3 is TGTGCCGCCCACGGGCTCCGGGAGCTCAACTTGGGATTAAACACTGAAGCTTTCTTT. The chain recombines TRBV24-1 with TRBJ1-1, with D uncertain. Trimming removed 12 bases at V and 2 bases at J, with 33 bases between. The CDR3 runs to 19 residues. The germline V gene encodes CDR1 KGHDR and CDR2 SFDVKD.

As to this clone: A junction end diverges from the germline sequence, so it may reflect a read error. The genes are TRBV7-7 and TRBJ2-1; possible D gene TRBD2, 6 bases. This CDR3 is built from 15 residues. Germline assignment: CDR1 SSHAT and CDR2 FNYEAQ (reference sequence). CDR3 bases: TGTGCTAGCAGCCTACTAGCAGACAGAGCGGATGAGCAGTTCTTC. It specifies CASSLLADRADEQFF.

The chain has TRBV3-1 (or the pseudogene TRBV3-2) and TRBJ1-2; tentative D call: TRBD1 (5 bases). CDR3 size: 16 residues. Germline values: CDR1 LGHDT, CDR2 YNNKEL (reference sequence). The V end lost 0 bases, the J end lost 4 bases, and 15 bases lay between the germline ends. CDR3 DNA sequence: TGTGCCAGCAGCCAAGATCCCGGGGGGACGATCTATGGCTACACCTTC. The encoded protein is CASSQDPGGTIYGYTF.

The genes are TRBV5-4 and TRBJ2-3; TRBD2 agrees at 11 bases. Trimming at V came to 1 base and at J to 0 bases, leaving 1 base not matched to a gene. CDR3 size: 16 residues. Germline CDR1 SGHNT, CDR2 YYREEE (reference sequence). The CDR3 spells CASSLRLAGSTDTQYF. DNA of the CDR3: TGTGCCAGCAGCTTGCGACTAGCGGGGAGCACAGATACGCAGTATTTT. Supplemented by reference TRBV5-4 and TRBJ2-3, the full variable domain reads ETGVTQSPTHLIKTRGQQVTLRCSSQSGHNTVSWYQQALGQGPQFIFQYYREEENGRGNFPPRFSGLQFPNYSSELNVNALELDDSALYLCASSLRLAGSTDTQYFGPGTRLTVL.

This clone appeared a few times. The CDR3 sequence is CSVGGLADLGSIYEQYF. CDR3 coding DNA: TGCAGCGTTGGTGGTCTAGCGGACCTCGGGAGTATTTACGAGCAGTACTTC. V and J are TRBV29-1 and TRBJ2-7; 7 nucleotides agree with TRBD2. Germline V gives CDR1 SQVTM, CDR2 ANQGSEA. Trimming took 4 bases from V and 4 from J; bases not matched to a gene: 19. The CDR3 sequence is 17 residues long.

Remarks on this clone: The CDR3 end shows no conserved phenylalanine or tryptophan, and so a read error is likely. The DNA is left out, because the CDR3 cannot be placed on it with certainty; the CDR3 is given as TCRdb lists it. The chain employs TRBV30 and TRBJ1-4; the table names TRBD1, a call not compared with the DNA. The CDR3 length equals 13 residues, ends included. Germline V gene sequence: CDR1 GTSNPN, CDR2 SVGIG (reference sequence). This chain's CDR3 is CAWSVSPGQALAL.